This TCR beta chain was documented in a study of T cells in Graves' hyperthyroidism and ophthalmopathy. This clonotype was seen a few times. RNA transcripts provided the source from which TCR beta CDR3 regions were amplified. Researchers ran a first-round RT-PCR on the TCR CDR3 using the HTBI primer set. TCRdb ran MiXCR on the multiplex PCR reads and lists one entry per CDR3 protein. This table has about 500,000 distinct CDR3 sequences, approximately 16% appearing once. V was shortened by 8 bases and J by 9 bases, with 10 bases between the two germline ends. Germline CDR1 SGHTA, CDR2 FQGNSA. The CDR3 spans 11 residues.

Sequenced input: blood. The V call is TRBV7-2, the J call TRBJ2-2; D uncertain. This TCR came from a woman in her twenties or thirties with Graves' ophthalmopathy. The CDR3 here is CASAQARELFF. CDR3 DNA: TGTGCCAGCGCCCAAGCCCGGGAGCTGTTTTTT.